In this sample, the clone carrying this T cell receptor beta chain turned up a few times. Its cognate antigen is unknown. Sample-barcoded 5' priming and a J-beta primer mix drove a second PCR of roughly 7 to 11 cycles. Every cDNA molecule carried a tag from a template-switch adaptor bearing 12 random nucleotides. TCRdb itself ran the 5' RACE reads through MiXCR, one entry per CDR3 protein. The sample has around 800,000 distinct CDR3 sequences; about a quarter are singletons. This specimen comes from a study of blood T cells in healthy people across ages. Study-level points and caveats: Total diversity from one million sequenced T cells was likely underestimated. The recorded TCR beta diversity per million T cells decreased in a roughly linear manner with age.

The germline V gene has CDR1 MDHEN and CDR2 SYDVKM. This CDR3 is built from 15 residues. V was pared by 2 bases and J by 2 bases, with 3 bases of the junction left unmatched. This sample also belongs to another study, concerning T cells of mothers and their children. This second study notes: An overlap that was slightly higher, though non-significant, was seen in related mother-child pairs versus unrelated pairs.

Sequenced: blood. This sequence originates from a boy aged 5-17 years in good health. V and J are TRBV28 and TRBJ2-1, with 7 positions matching TRBD2. In nucleotides, the CDR3 is TGTGCCAGCAGTTTAATTAGCGGGCCCTACAATGAGCAGTTCTTC. Amino acids: CASSLISGPYNEQFF.